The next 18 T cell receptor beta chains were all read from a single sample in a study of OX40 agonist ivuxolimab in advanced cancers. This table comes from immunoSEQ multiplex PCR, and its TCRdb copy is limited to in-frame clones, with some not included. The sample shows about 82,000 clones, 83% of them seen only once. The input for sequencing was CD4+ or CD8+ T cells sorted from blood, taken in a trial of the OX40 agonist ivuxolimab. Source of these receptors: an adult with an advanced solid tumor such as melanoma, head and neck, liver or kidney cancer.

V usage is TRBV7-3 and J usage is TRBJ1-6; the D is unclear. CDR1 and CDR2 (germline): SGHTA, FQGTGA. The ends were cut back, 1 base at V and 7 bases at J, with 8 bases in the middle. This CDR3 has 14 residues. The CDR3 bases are TGTGCCAGCAGCTTAAGGGGAGGCAATTCACCCCTCCACTTT. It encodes CASSLRGGNSPLHF.

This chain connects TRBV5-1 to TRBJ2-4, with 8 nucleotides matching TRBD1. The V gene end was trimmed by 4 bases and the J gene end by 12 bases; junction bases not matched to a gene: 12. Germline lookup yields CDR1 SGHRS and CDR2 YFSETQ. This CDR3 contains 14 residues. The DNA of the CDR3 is TGCGCCAGCAGCCCCGGGACAGGTGGGGAGGCTCAGTACTTC. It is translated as CASSPGTGGEAQYF.

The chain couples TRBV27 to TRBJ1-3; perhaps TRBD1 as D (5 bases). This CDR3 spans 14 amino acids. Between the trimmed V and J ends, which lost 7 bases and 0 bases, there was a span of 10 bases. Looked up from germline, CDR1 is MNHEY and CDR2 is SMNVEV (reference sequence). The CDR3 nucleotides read TGTGCCAGCAAGGGGACGGACTCTGGAAACACCATATATTTT. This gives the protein CASKGTDSGNTIYF.

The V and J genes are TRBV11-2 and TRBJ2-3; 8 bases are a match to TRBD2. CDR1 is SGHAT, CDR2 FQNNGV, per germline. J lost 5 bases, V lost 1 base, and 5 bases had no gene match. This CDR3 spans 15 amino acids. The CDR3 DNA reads TGTGCCAGCAGCTTAGTTTCGGGGGGGCAAGATACGCAGTATTTT. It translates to CASSLVSGGQDTQYF.

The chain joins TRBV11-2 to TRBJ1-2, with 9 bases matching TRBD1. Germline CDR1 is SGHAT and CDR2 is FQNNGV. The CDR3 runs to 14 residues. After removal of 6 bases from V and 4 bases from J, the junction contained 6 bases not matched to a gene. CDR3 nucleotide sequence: TGTGCCAGCAGGCAGACAGGGGGATTCTATGGCTACACCTTC. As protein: CASRQTGGFYGYTF.

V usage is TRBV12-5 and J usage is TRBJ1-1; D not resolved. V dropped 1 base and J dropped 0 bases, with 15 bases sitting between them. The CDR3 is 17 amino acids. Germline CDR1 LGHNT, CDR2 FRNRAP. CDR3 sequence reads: CASGLGGQKRMNTEAFF. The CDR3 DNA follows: TGTGCTAGTGGTTTGGGTGGGCAGAAGCGGATGAACACTGAAGCTTTCTTT.

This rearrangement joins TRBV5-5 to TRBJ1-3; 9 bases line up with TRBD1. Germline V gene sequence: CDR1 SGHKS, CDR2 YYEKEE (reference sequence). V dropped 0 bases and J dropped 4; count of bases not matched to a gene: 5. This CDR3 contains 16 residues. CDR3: CASSLDTGGAGNTIYF. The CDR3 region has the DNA TGTGCCAGCAGCTTGGACACAGGGGGCGCGGGAAACACCATATATTTT.

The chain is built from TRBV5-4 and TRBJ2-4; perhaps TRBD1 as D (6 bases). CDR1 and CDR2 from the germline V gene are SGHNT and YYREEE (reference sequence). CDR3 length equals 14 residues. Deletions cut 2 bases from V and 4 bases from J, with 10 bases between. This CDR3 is CASSLQGTKNIQYF. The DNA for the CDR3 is TGTGCCAGCAGCTTACAGGGCACTAAAAACATTCAGTACTTC.

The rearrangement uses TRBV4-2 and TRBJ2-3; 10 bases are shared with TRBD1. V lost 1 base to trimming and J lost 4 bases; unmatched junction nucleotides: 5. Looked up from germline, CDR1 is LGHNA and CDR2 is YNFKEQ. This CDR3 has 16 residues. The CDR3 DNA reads TGTGCCAGCAGCCAAGGTCTGGACAGGGGGGCAGATACGCAGTATTTT. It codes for CASSQGLDRGADTQYF.

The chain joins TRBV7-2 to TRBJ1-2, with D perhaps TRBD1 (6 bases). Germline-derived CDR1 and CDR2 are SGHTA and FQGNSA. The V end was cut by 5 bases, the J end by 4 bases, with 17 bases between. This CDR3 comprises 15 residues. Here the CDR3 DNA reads TGTGCCAGCAGCCCCTCTGGGGGGCGCTTCTATGGCTACACCTTC. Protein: CASSPSGGRFYGYTF. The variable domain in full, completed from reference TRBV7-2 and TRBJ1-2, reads GAGVSQSPSNKVTEKGKDVELRCDPISGHTALYWYRQSLGQGLEFLIYFQGNSAPDKSGLPSDRFSAERTGGSVSTLTIQRTQQEDSAVYLCASSPSGGRFYGYTFGSGTRLTVV.

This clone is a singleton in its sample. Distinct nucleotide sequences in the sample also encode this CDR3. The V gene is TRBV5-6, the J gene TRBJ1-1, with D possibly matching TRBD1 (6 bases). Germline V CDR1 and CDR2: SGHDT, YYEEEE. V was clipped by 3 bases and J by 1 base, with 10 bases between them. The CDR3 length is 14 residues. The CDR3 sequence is CASSYGTPNTEAFF. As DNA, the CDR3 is TGTGCCAGCAGCTATGGGACACCGAACACTGAAGCTTTCTTT. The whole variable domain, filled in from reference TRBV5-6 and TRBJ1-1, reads DAGVTQSPTHLIKTRGQQVTLRCSPKSGHDTVSWYQQALGQGPQFIFQYYEEEERQRGNFPDRFSGHQFPNYSSELNVNALLLGDSALYLCASSYGTPNTEAFFGQGTRLTVV.

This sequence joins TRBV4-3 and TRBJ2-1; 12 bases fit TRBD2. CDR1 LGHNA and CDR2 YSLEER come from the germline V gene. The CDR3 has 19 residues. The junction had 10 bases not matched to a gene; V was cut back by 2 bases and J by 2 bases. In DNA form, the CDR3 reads TGCGCCAGCAGCCAATCTGCTAGCGGGGGGGCCGGGACCTACAATGAGCAGTTCTTC. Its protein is CASSQSASGGAGTYNEQFF.

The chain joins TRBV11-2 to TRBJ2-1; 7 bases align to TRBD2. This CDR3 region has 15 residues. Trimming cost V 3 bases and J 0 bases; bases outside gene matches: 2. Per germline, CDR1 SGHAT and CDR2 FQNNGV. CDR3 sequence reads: CASSLGGSSYNEQFF. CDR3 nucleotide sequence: TGTGCCAGCAGCTTGGGGGGGAGCTCCTACAATGAGCAGTTCTTC.

CDR3 residues: CAISESVDTQYF. CDR3 DNA: TGTGCCATCAGTGAGTCGGTGGATACGCAGTATTTT. The chain couples TRBV10-3 to TRBJ2-3; D unclear. CDR3 size: 12 residues. The germline gives CDR1 ENHRY, CDR2 SYGVKD. V shed 0 bases and J shed 6 bases, with 4 bases lying between them.

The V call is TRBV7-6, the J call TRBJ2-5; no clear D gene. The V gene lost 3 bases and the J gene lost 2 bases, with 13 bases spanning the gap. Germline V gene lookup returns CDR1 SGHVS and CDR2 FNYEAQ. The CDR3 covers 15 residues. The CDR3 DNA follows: TGTGCCAGCAGCTTGATGCGGCGGCGGCAAGAGACCCAGTACTTC. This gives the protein CASSLMRRRQETQYF.

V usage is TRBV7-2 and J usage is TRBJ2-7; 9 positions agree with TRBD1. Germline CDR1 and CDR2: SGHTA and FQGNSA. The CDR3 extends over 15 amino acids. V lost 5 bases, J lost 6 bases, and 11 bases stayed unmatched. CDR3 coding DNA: TGTGCCAGCAGCGGAGGGACAGGGTATTGGGGCGAGCAGTACTTC. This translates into CASSGGTGYWGEQYF. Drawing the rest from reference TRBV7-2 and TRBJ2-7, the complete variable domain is GAGVSQSPSNKVTEKGKDVELRCDPISGHTALYWYRQSLGQGLEFLIYFQGNSAPDKSGLPSDRFSAERTGGSVSTLTIQRTQQEDSAVYLCASSGGTGYWGEQYFGPGTRLTVT.

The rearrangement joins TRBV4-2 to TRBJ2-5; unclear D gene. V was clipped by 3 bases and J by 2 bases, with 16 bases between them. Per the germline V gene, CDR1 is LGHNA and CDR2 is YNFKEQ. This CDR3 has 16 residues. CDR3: CASSQVVRVQQETQYF. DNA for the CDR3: TGTGCCAGCAGCCAGGTGGTTAGGGTCCAGCAAGAGACCCAGTACTTC.

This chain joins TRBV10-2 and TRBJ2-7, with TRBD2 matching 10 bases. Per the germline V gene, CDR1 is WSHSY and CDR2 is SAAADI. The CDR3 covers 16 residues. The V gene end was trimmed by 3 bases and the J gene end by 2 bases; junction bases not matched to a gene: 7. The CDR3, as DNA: TGCGCCAGCAGTGACCAACTAGCGGGGCGGGCCTACGAGCAGTACTTC. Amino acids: CASSDQLAGRAYEQYF.